A selection of T cell receptor beta chains follows, all from one sample in a study of shared clonotypes between healthy human individuals. Profiled with immunoSEQ multiplex PCR; TCRdb holds only in-frame clones, not every one. This sample has about 2.1 million clones; approximately 94% occur once, and the top ten carry over 1.5%. Sequencing input: naive CD8+ T cells from PBMCs. Receptor source: a man aged 18 to 30 in good health. Some clones in this sample may be carry-over from other donors' samples. CDR3s include the opening cysteine and the closing phenylalanine or tryptophan. A D gene is named only where the DNA matches it firmly. A clone size is listed for some rows: how often the clone was seen (once, few, many), or a class if it is expanded.

>TRBJ1-1|TRBD1|NA|15|TRBV6-5
CASSAGTGTGTEAFF
TGTGCCAGCAGTGCCGGGACAGGGACGGGCACTGAAGCTTTCTTT
>TRBJ2-3|TRBD1|NA|14|TRBV29-1
CSADGQGATDTQYF
TGCAGCGCGGATGGACAGGGGGCAACAGATACGCAGTATTTT
>TRBJ2-7|NA|NA|14|TRBV29-1
CSVGVRYNAYEQYF
TGCAGCGTTGGGGTCAGGTATAACGCCTACGAGCAGTACTTC
>TRBJ2-3|TRBD2|NA|15|TRBV28
CASSLPSGRKDTQYF
TGTGCCAGCAGTTTGCCTAGCGGGAGGAAAGATACGCAGTATTTT
>TRBJ2-7|NA|NA|15|TRBV4-1
CASSQGVGVRGEQYF
TGCGCCAGCAGCCAAGGTGTGGGGGTACGAGGCGAGCAGTACTTC
>TRBJ2-7|NA|NA|14|TRBV7-9
CASSYAGTPYEQYF
TGTGCCAGCAGCTATGCCGGGACACCCTACGAGCAGTACTTC
>TRBJ2-1|TRBD2|once|18|TRBV4-2
CASSPNLETSVIHNEQFF
TGTGCCAGCAGCCCCAACCTGGAGACTAGCGTTATTCACAATGAGCAGTTCTTC
>TRBJ2-2|NA|NA|15|TRBV6-5
CASSDSDEGTGELFF
TGTGCCAGCAGCGACTCCGACGAGGGCACCGGGGAGCTGTTTTTT
>TRBJ1-2|NA|NA|15|TRBV5-4
CASSSLGGGWYGYTF
TGTGCCAGCAGTTCTCTTGGTGGCGGTTGGTATGGCTACACCTTC
>TRBJ2-4|TRBD2|NA|16|TRBV10-3
CAISESKWTAGDIQYF
TGTGCCATCAGTGAATCCAAGTGGACTGCGGGGGACATTCAGTACTTC
>TRBJ2-7|NA|few|11|TRBV11-2
CASSLVYEQYF
TGTGCCAGCAGCTTAGTCTACGAGCAGTACTTC
>TRBJ1-5|NA|NA|17|TRBV4-3
CASSQDWGGGIGQPQHF
TGCGCCAGCAGCCAAGATTGGGGGGGTGGTATTGGGCAGCCCCAGCATTTT
>TRBJ2-7|NA|NA|13|TRBV7-9
CASSFPSTYEQYF
TGTGCCAGCAGCTTTCCCTCAACCTACGAGCAGTACTTC
>TRBJ2-7|NA|few|14|TRBV9
CASSVGDSPHEQYF
TGTGCCAGCAGCGTAGGAGACAGTCCCCACGAGCAGTACTTC
>TRBJ1-1|TRBD1|NA|13|TRBV7-9
CASSWDSPTEAFF
TGTGCCAGCAGCTGGGACAGTCCCACTGAAGCTTTCTTT
>TRBJ2-1|TRBD2|NA|17|TRBV30
CAWSGRTSGRWGNEQFF
TGTGCCTGGAGTGGCCGGACTAGCGGGAGGTGGGGCAATGAGCAGTTCTTC
>TRBJ1-2|NA|NA|11|TRBV28
CASSFRDGYTF
TGTGCCAGCAGTTTCAGGGATGGCTACACCTTC
>TRBJ2-3|TRBD2|NA|16|TRBV6-4
CASSDSGGRATDTQYF
TGTGCCAGCAGTGATTCTGGGGGGAGGGCAACAGATACGCAGTATTTT
>TRBJ2-2|TRBD2|NA|17|TRBV7-3
CASSLTGLAANTGELFF
TGTGCCAGCAGCTTAACGGGACTAGCGGCGAACACCGGGGAGCTGTTTTTT
>TRBJ1-3|NA|NA|19|TRBV29-1
CSVEVVLMQGSSSGNTIYF
TGCAGCGTTGAAGTTGTCTTAATGCAAGGTTCCAGCTCTGGAAACACCATATATTTT
>TRBJ1-4|NA|NA|9|TRBV7-9
CASSPGGFF
TGTGCCAGCAGTCCCGGTGGGTTTTTT
>TRBJ2-7|NA|NA|15|TRBV5-1
CASSLAGSAYYEQYF
TGCGCCAGCAGCTTGGCAGGGTCCGCATACTACGAGCAGTACTTC
>TRBJ1-1|NA|NA|16|TRBV7-6
CASSLISDPRMGEAFF
TGTGCCAGCAGCTTAATTTCCGACCCTCGCATGGGGGAAGCTTTCTTT
>TRBJ2-7|TRBD1|NA|12|TRBV15
CATRDSSYEQYF
TGTGCCACCCGGGACAGCTCCTACGAGCAGTACTTC
>TRBJ1-5|NA|NA|15|TRBV4-1
CASSPNDNSNQPQHF
TGCGCCAGCAGCCCCAACGACAATAGCAATCAGCCCCAGCATTTT
>TRBJ2-1|NA|NA|23|TRBV27
CASSSPSKTTSPIGNPYYNEQFF
TGTGCCAGCAGTTCTCCCTCGAAAACAACCAGCCCCATAGGCAACCCATACTACAATGAGCAGTTCTTC
>TRBJ1-5|NA|NA|14|TRBV6-5
CASSSGAVSRAQHF
TGTGCCAGCAGTTCGGGAGCAGTATCTAGGGCCCAGCATTTT
>TRBJ2-1|TRBD2|NA|18|TRBV14
CASSHPGTSGISYNEQFF
TGTGCCAGCAGCCACCCAGGGACTAGCGGCATCTCCTACAATGAGCAGTTCTTC
>TRBJ1-4|NA|NA|14|TRBV5-6
CASSMAGGNEKLFF
TGTGCCAGCAGTATGGCAGGTGGTAATGAAAAACTGTTTTTT
>TRBJ1-4|NA|NA|17|TRBV27
CASSFLGTQGPDEKLFF
TGTGCCAGCAGTTTCCTCGGGACTCAAGGGCCCGATGAAAAACTGTTTTTT
>TRBJ1-5|NA|NA|14|TRBV28
CASSRQVPNQPQHF
TGTGCCAGCAGTCGACAGGTACCCAATCAGCCCCAGCATTTT
>TRBJ2-5|NA|NA|17|TRBV7-7
CASSLSVNLGGDRPQYF
TGTGCCAGCAGCTTAAGCGTCAACCTGGGGGGAGACCGGCCCCAGTACTTC
>TRBJ1-2|NA|NA|14|TRBV5-1
CASSLYAVNYGYTF
TGCGCCAGCAGCTTGTATGCGGTTAACTATGGCTACACCTTC
>TRBJ2-7|NA|NA|11|TRBV20-1
CSARWSLEQYF
TGCAGTGCTAGGTGGTCTTTAGAGCAGTACTTC
>TRBJ1-1|NA|NA|14|TRBV14
CASSPGLMNTEAFF
TGTGCCAGCAGCCCCGGACTGATGAACACTGAAGCTTTCTTT
>TRBJ2-1|TRBD2|NA|16|TRBV30
CAWSVPTSGSYNEQFF
TGTGCCTGGAGTGTACCTACTAGCGGCTCCTACAATGAGCAGTTCTTC
>TRBJ1-4|TRBD1|once|14|TRBV18
CASSLQGENEKLFF
TGTGCCAGCTCACTACAGGGGGAAAATGAAAAACTGTTTTTT
>TRBJ2-1|TRBD1|NA|14|TRBV29-1
CSVTSGQGDNEQFF
TGCAGCGTAACCTCTGGACAGGGAGACAATGAGCAGTTCTTC
>TRBJ2-5|NA|NA|15|TRBV28
CASSPAGGPQETQYF
TGTGCCAGCAGCCCGGCAGGGGGGCCACAAGAGACCCAGTACTTC
>TRBJ2-2|NA|NA|15|TRBV5-1
CASSSHGQSTGELFF
TGCGCCAGCAGCTCCCACGGACAGTCCACCGGGGAGCTGTTTTTT
>TRBJ2-1|NA|NA|14|TRBV7-9
CASRTAVGADEQFF
TGTGCCAGCAGGACGGCTGTGGGGGCCGATGAGCAGTTCTTC
>TRBJ2-7|TRBD1|NA|12|TRBV10-3
CAIRQGGAEQYF
TGTGCCATCAGACAGGGGGGCGCTGAGCAGTACTTC
>TRBJ2-1|NA|NA|14|TRBV27
CASSFIAALDEQFF
TGTGCCAGCAGTTTCATTGCGGCTTTGGATGAGCAGTTCTTC
>TRBJ2-7|TRBD1|NA|14|TRBV28
CASREPGQGAEQYF
TGTGCCAGTAGAGAACCGGGACAGGGGGCCGAGCAGTACTTC
>TRBJ2-1|NA|NA|14|TRBV30
CAWSLGTSYNEQFF
TGTGCCTGGAGCTTGGGAACGTCGTATAATGAGCAGTTCTTC
>TRBJ1-3|NA|NA|16|TRBV4-2
CASSQGSIGRGNTIYF
TGTGCCAGCAGCCAAGGGTCTATAGGGAGGGGAAACACCATATATTTT
>TRBJ2-7|NA|NA|16|TRBV11-2
CASSPGRQGFVYEQYF
TGTGCCAGCAGCCCAGGTCGGCAGGGGTTCGTGTACGAGCAGTACTTC